A selection of T cell receptor beta chains follows, all from one sample in a study of early T cells in non-severe SARS-CoV-2 infection. TCRdb re-derived calls from the 5' RACE reads in MiXCR, one entry per CDR3 protein. The sample has roughly 86,000 distinct CDR3 sequences, 5.5% to 7.5% seen once. Material for sequencing was whole blood. These receptors all come from an adult who was a healthcare worker with PCR-confirmed SARS-CoV-2 infection or an uninfected control (not recorded which). Both conserved end residues are part of each CDR3. The order of the fields is J gene, D gene, clone size, V gene, CDR3 DNA, CDR3 protein. D genes are given only for firm matches. The size entry is marked missing in some rows and otherwise reads once, few, many or a size class.

j_gene: TRBJ1-5
d_gene: TRBD1
abundance: many
v_gene: TRBV4-2
CDR3nt: TGTGCCAGCAGCCAACAAATTCGGACAGGGGGCAATCAGCCCCAGCATTTT
CDR3aa: CASSQQIRTGGNQPQHF

j_gene: TRBJ2-2
d_gene: TRBD2
abundance: many
v_gene: TRBV20-1
CDR3nt: TGCAGTGCTAGAGAGGGACTAGCGGGAGACACCGGGGAGCTGTTTTTT
CDR3aa: CSAREGLAGDTGELFF

j_gene: TRBJ2-3
d_gene: TRBD2
abundance: many
v_gene: TRBV7-2
CDR3nt: TGTGCCAGCAGCATGGGACTAGCGGGGGGAGTCCGGGCAGATACGCAGTATTTT
CDR3aa: CASSMGLAGGVRADTQYF

j_gene: TRBJ1-2
d_gene: NA
abundance: many
v_gene: TRBV7-9
CDR3nt: TGTGCCAGCAGCTTGGAGAACTATGGCTACACCTTC
CDR3aa: CASSLENYGYTF

j_gene: TRBJ2-1
d_gene: TRBD2
abundance: many
v_gene: TRBV29-1
CDR3nt: TGCAGCGTTCCGGGACTAGCGGGAGGGCGAGGAGCCAGCAGTGAGCAGTTCTTC
CDR3aa: CSVPGLAGGRGASSEQFF

j_gene: TRBJ2-3
d_gene: NA
abundance: many
v_gene: TRBV10-2
CDR3nt: TGCGCCAGCAGTGAAAAGCGGCTTAGCACAGATACGCAGTATTTT
CDR3aa: CASSEKRLSTDTQYF

j_gene: TRBJ2-5
d_gene: NA
abundance: NA
v_gene: TRBV25-1
CDR3nt: TGTGCCAGCAGTCCCAGTCACAGGGTGGTAGAGACCCAGTACTTC
CDR3aa: CASSPSHRVVETQYF

j_gene: TRBJ1-5
d_gene: NA
abundance: NA
v_gene: TRBV5-1
CDR3nt: TGCGCCAGCAGCTTGGGCGGCGTAGGGAACAATCAGCCCCAGCATTTT
CDR3aa: CASSLGGVGNNQPQHF

j_gene: TRBJ1-2
d_gene: NA
abundance: many
v_gene: TRBV6-2/TRBV6-3
CDR3nt: TGTGCCAGCAGTTACACCGGTGAAGGGGCGTACGGCCACTACTATGGCTACACCTTC
CDR3aa: CASSYTGEGAYGHYYGYTF

j_gene: TRBJ2-5
d_gene: NA
abundance: many
v_gene: TRBV7-2
CDR3nt: TGTGCCAGCAGCCCTAGGTTCGGGACCCAGTACTTC
CDR3aa: CASSPRFGTQYF

j_gene: TRBJ1-2
d_gene: NA
abundance: few
v_gene: TRBV23-1
CDR3nt: TGCGCCAGCAGTCAATCGGGCCAGGGAATTGACTATGGCTACACCTTC
CDR3aa: CASSQSGQGIDYGYTF

j_gene: TRBJ2-7
d_gene: TRBD1
abundance: NA
v_gene: TRBV7-9
CDR3nt: TGTGCCAGCAGCGCTCCGGGACAGGGTGCCTACGAGCAGTACTTC
CDR3aa: CASSAPGQGAYEQYF

j_gene: TRBJ1-4
d_gene: NA
abundance: NA
v_gene: TRBV5-4
CDR3nt: TGTGCCAGCAGCTTAAACAGGGCCGTTAATGAAAAACTGTTTTTT
CDR3aa: CASSLNRAVNEKLFF

j_gene: TRBJ1-2
d_gene: TRBD1
abundance: NA
v_gene: TRBV5-1
CDR3nt: TGCGCCAGCAGCCGCACGGGACAGGGGGCACATGGCTACACCTTC
CDR3aa: CASSRTGQGAHGYTF

j_gene: TRBJ2-4
d_gene: NA
abundance: few
v_gene: TRBV18
CDR3nt: TGTGCCAGCTCACCAGCCGAGGGCCCTGAACCCAAAAACATTCAGTACTTC
CDR3aa: CASSPAEGPEPKNIQYF

j_gene: TRBJ2-7
d_gene: NA
abundance: few
v_gene: TRBV7-2
CDR3nt: TGTGCCAGCAGCTTTGCCAACGGAAACTACGAGCAGTACTTC
CDR3aa: CASSFANGNYEQYF

j_gene: TRBJ2-4
d_gene: TRBD1
abundance: NA
v_gene: TRBV7-9
CDR3nt: TGTGCCAGCAGCTTTGGACAGGGGGCCGGCATTCAGTACTTC
CDR3aa: CASSFGQGAGIQYF

j_gene: TRBJ2-2
d_gene: TRBD2
abundance: few
v_gene: TRBV7-2
CDR3nt: TGTGCCAGCAGCTCCCGGACTAGCGGGGGTATCGGGGAGCTGTTTTTT
CDR3aa: CASSSRTSGGIGELFF

j_gene: TRBJ1-1
d_gene: NA
abundance: many
v_gene: TRBV4-1
CDR3nt: TGCGCCAGCAGCCAAGACAGTCCGAACACTGAAGCTTTCTTT
CDR3aa: CASSQDSPNTEAFF

j_gene: TRBJ2-1
d_gene: TRBD2
abundance: few
v_gene: TRBV29-1
CDR3nt: TGCAGCGGGGGGCTAGCGGGATTCAATGAGCAGTTCTTC
CDR3aa: CSGGLAGFNEQFF

j_gene: TRBJ2-1
d_gene: TRBD2
abundance: many
v_gene: TRBV7-8
CDR3nt: TGTGCCAGCAGCTTAGCGATACTAGCGGGATTGGATGAGCAGTTCTTC
CDR3aa: CASSLAILAGLDEQFF

j_gene: TRBJ2-2
d_gene: NA
abundance: NA
v_gene: TRBV6-5
CDR3nt: TGTGCCAGCCTTCAGACACAGACGAACACCGGGGAGCTGTTTTTT
CDR3aa: CASLQTQTNTGELFF

j_gene: TRBJ2-2
d_gene: TRBD1
abundance: NA
v_gene: TRBV27
CDR3nt: TGTGCCAGCACGGAAGGGACAGGGGCTGGCACCGGGGAGCTGTTTTTT
CDR3aa: CASTEGTGAGTGELFF

j_gene: TRBJ1-4
d_gene: NA
abundance: many
v_gene: TRBV7-6
CDR3nt: TGTGCCAGCAGCCTACAGGGCTCTAATGAAAAACTGTTTTTT
CDR3aa: CASSLQGSNEKLFF

j_gene: TRBJ1-6
d_gene: NA
abundance: few
v_gene: TRBV5-1
CDR3nt: TGCGCCAGCAGCCCACAACAGAGCTCCTATAATTCACCCCTCCACTTT
CDR3aa: CASSPQQSSYNSPLHF

j_gene: TRBJ1-2
d_gene: TRBD1
abundance: few
v_gene: TRBV20-1
CDR3nt: TGCAGTGCTCCTCCCTTGGACAGGGGGCTTGGTTATGGCTACACCTTC
CDR3aa: CSAPPLDRGLGYGYTF

j_gene: TRBJ1-1
d_gene: NA
abundance: many
v_gene: TRBV29-1
CDR3nt: TGCAGCGTTGAACGTCCCTCGAACACTGAAGCTTTCTTT
CDR3aa: CSVERPSNTEAFF

j_gene: TRBJ2-7
d_gene: TRBD1
abundance: many
v_gene: TRBV29-1
CDR3nt: TGCAGCGTCCAGGACAGGGGGCATGACGAGCAGTACTTC
CDR3aa: CSVQDRGHDEQYF

j_gene: TRBJ1-2
d_gene: NA
abundance: NA
v_gene: TRBV6-1
CDR3nt: TGTGCCAGCAGTCCGGCGGCAGGCAGTGACTACACCTTC
CDR3aa: CASSPAAGSDYTF

j_gene: TRBJ2-5
d_gene: NA
abundance: many
v_gene: TRBV20-1
CDR3nt: TGCAGTGCTGAGGACGGCACAAAAGGGGAGACCCAGTACTTC
CDR3aa: CSAEDGTKGETQYF

j_gene: TRBJ1-4
d_gene: TRBD1
abundance: few
v_gene: TRBV28
CDR3nt: TGTGCCAGCAGTCCCGGGGACAGCCGTAATGAAAAACTGTTTTTT
CDR3aa: CASSPGDSRNEKLFF

j_gene: TRBJ2-7
d_gene: TRBD1
abundance: many
v_gene: TRBV15
CDR3nt: TGTGCCACCAGCAACTTGGCTATGGACAGGGTGCAAGAGCAGTACTTC
CDR3aa: CATSNLAMDRVQEQYF

j_gene: TRBJ2-1
d_gene: TRBD2
abundance: few
v_gene: TRBV11-2
CDR3nt: TGTGCCAGCAGCTTCCACAGCGGGGGGCCGAACAATGAGCAGTTCTTC
CDR3aa: CASSFHSGGPNNEQFF

j_gene: TRBJ1-5
d_gene: TRBD1
abundance: NA
v_gene: TRBV6-5
CDR3nt: TGTGCCAGCAGGGGGACAGGGATGGTCAATCAGCCCCAGCATTTT
CDR3aa: CASRGTGMVNQPQHF

j_gene: TRBJ2-7
d_gene: NA
abundance: many
v_gene: TRBV28
CDR3nt: TGTGCCAGCAGTGGATACGGGAACTACGAGCAGTACTTC
CDR3aa: CASSGYGNYEQYF

j_gene: TRBJ2-3
d_gene: NA
abundance: few
v_gene: TRBV7-9
CDR3nt: TGTGCCACCGAAAGGAGGGGGCCGGGGGATACGCAGTATTTT
CDR3aa: CATERRGPGDTQYF

j_gene: TRBJ2-6
d_gene: TRBD1
abundance: few
v_gene: TRBV6-2/TRBV6-3
CDR3nt: TGTGCCAGCAGTTCAACCATAGGGACAGGGCCTTTGGAGGGGGCCAACGTCCTGACTTTC
CDR3aa: CASSSTIGTGPLEGANVLTF